The sequence of this TCR beta chain was determined in a study of regulatory T cells in long-lasting Graves disease (dated by TCRdb to about 2021). Background on the whole study: In the newly diagnosed Graves' disease group, patients had been taking antithyroid drugs for less than 3 months. Patients with persistent Graves' disease were compared with patients with newly diagnosed Graves' disease using TCR sequencing and RNA sequencing of peripheral blood. The study took place in China and was registered as a clinical trial. A total of some 35 samples underwent TCR sequencing, from roughly 13 patients with persistent Graves' disease and roughly 20 patients with newly diagnosed Graves' disease.

Including cysteine and phenylalanine, the CDR3 has 13 amino acids. Kept here is only the CDR3 DNA, which spans 39 bases and is read in frame from base 1. Per the germline V gene, SGHRS is the CDR1 and YFSETQ is the CDR2. V is pared back by 3 bases and J by 2 bases, with 8 bases lying between the germline termini. The protocol used for the library was multiplex PCR. Sequencing used an Illumina HiSeq 4000. iRepertoire HTBI primers and Arm-PCR amplification of CDR3 regions were used to construct TCR beta libraries. Gel purification was performed on PCR products prior to sequencing. The original pipeline was this. Gene usage analysis of CDR3 amino acid clonotypes used the approximately 62 TRBV and about 15 TRBJ segments found across samples. Filtered high-quality paired reads were merged into contigs using COPE and FqMerger. BLAST was used to align contigs to IMGT TRBV, TRBD and TRBJ reference genes, with CDR3 defined following IMGT. Clonotypes above 0.1% frequency were classified as highly expanded clones. Repertoire diversity was measured by Shannon entropy, and V-J evenness by the Gini coefficient. Clonotypes shared by more than one individual were considered public. The public reads were reprocessed in TCRdb via fastp at Q25 and MiXCR, keeping in-frame beta chains. Rows are combined by CDR3 protein, so each entry shows the most common genes and DNA. The V and J calls come from TCRdb's annotation, not from the publication. This sample lists 400,000 to 550,000 distinct CDR3 sequences; 16% were detected once. About 23% of the sample is taken by the ten largest.

The sample's time point label, in plain terms: newly diagnosed GD, antithyroid drugs for less than 3 months. For both TCR sequencing and RNA sequencing, RNA was extracted from PBMCs in TRIzol. Graves' disease was diagnosed according to American Thyroid Association guidelines. Patients for the study were recruited at an endocrinology department in Xi'an, China. Each patient gave around 9.2 milliliters of peripheral blood, collected in an EDTA anticoagulant tube. Ficoll Paque Plus density gradient separation was used to isolate PBMCs, and no further T cell sorting was done. An Agilent 2100 Bioanalyzer and agarose gel were used to assess RNA quality, and a NanoDrop 2000 was used to measure RNA concentration. This clonotype was seen repeatedly, ten times or more. What antigen it recognizes has not been identified. No quality values exist for individual bases; no much larger clone is one base distant. Study-wide findings and limitations: TRBV28, TRBJ1-2 and TRBJ2-5 were preferentially used in persistent disease, while TRBV20-1 and TRBJ2-1 were favored in newly diagnosed disease. The authors acknowledged the small sample size as a limitation that may reduce accuracy. The study examined only peripheral blood because the primary lesion, thyroid tissue, could not be accessed. A larger number of public clonotypes was shared among persistent patients (around 3,000) than among newly diagnosed patients (more than 850). Compared with newly diagnosed patients, patients with persistent Graves' disease had lower TCR Shannon entropy and fewer highly expanded clones, which suggests clonal expansion. Sequencing and analysis were limited to the TCR beta chain.

These same data were also listed under a study on T cells in Graves' hyperthyroidism and ophthalmopathy. The other study reports the following: Stable Graves' hyperthyroidism was defined as no progression to ophthalmopathy during 18 months of follow-up. Hyperthyroidism patients were newly diagnosed, with disease duration under 2 months, and aged 18 to 65 years. Patients with uncontrolled infections, other autoimmune diseases, pregnancy or lactation were excluded. Diagnoses were established on the basis of clinical symptoms, serum thyroxine and TRAb, thyroid ultrasound, and orbital computed tomography. For the first round of RT-PCR on the TCR CDR3, the HTBI primer set was used together with the Qiagen OneStep RT-PCR kit. Most expanded thyroid clonotypes (frequency above 0.001) were also found in blood, which suggests that blood repertoires may mirror thyroid immune responses. A 13 V-J signature model separated ophthalmopathy from stable hyperthyroidism, with 87.88% sensitivity and 81.08% specificity in cross-validation and 80%/75% in testing. In validation, progression to ophthalmopathy was predicted by the model with approximately 67% sensitivity and around 75% specificity, a median of roughly 6.4 months before onset. A discovery cohort of about a hundred patients, fewer than 50 with Graves' ophthalmopathy and over 55 with stable Graves' hyperthyroidism, was used to find distinguishing TCR V-J signatures. An independent validation cohort of fewer than 20 hyperthyroidism patients and roughly 16 patients who later progressed to ophthalmopathy tested prospective prediction of ophthalmopathy. For training and testing, the approximately 97 patients in the discovery cohort were randomly divided in a 7:3 ratio. In several Graves' hyperthyroidism patients, the study also compared T-cell repertoires from thyroid tissue with T-cell repertoires from blood. Once sampling was done, hyperthyroidism patients were given methimazole at a starting dose of 30 mg daily, whereas ophthalmopathy patients were given high-dose intravenous methylprednisolone. Libraries were constructed in a second round of multiplex PCR, after which size selection and purification were performed. Paired-end sequencing of the libraries was performed with 100 bp reads on an Illumina HiSeq2000. Raw data were processed with SOAPnuke, discarding reads with adapters, uncalled bases, mean Phred below 15, or no exact constant-primer or identifier match. High-quality paired reads were merged with COPE v1.2.5, and unique nucleotide sequences were defined as clonotypes. MiTCR v1.1 was used to align the clonotypes against IMGT TRBV, TRBD and TRBJ reference segments. Analysis was restricted to V-J combinations with a frequency above 0.0001, which covered 99% to 99.2% of repertoires. The TCS score was defined as the ratio of F50 (clonal expansion) to E x V (chaos), calculated using BLOSUM62-based TCRdist between CDR3 peptides within each V-J. Welch's t-statistics and random forest reduced fewer than 550 V-J features to 13, which were used in a naive Bayes classifier (R e1071). No statistical method was used to set the sample size in advance, and investigators knew the group allocation. TCR Vbeta CDR3 sequencing of roughly 140 peripheral blood samples (over 40 ophthalmopathy, some 75 hyperthyroidism and some 17 progressor patients) is reported in the paper.

Recombination connected TRBV5-1 to TRBJ1-1, with the D gene call left open. The receptor's source is a woman between 18 and 30 years old with Graves disease. Donor details come from another sample of the same person, matched by shared clones. The starting material was peripheral blood mononuclear cells (PBMCs), obtained at new diagnosis, from a patient treated with antithyroid drugs. The CDR3 reads CASSSVSNTEAFF. The sequenced DNA: TGCGCCAGCAGCTCTGTCAGTAACACTGAAGCTTTCTTT.